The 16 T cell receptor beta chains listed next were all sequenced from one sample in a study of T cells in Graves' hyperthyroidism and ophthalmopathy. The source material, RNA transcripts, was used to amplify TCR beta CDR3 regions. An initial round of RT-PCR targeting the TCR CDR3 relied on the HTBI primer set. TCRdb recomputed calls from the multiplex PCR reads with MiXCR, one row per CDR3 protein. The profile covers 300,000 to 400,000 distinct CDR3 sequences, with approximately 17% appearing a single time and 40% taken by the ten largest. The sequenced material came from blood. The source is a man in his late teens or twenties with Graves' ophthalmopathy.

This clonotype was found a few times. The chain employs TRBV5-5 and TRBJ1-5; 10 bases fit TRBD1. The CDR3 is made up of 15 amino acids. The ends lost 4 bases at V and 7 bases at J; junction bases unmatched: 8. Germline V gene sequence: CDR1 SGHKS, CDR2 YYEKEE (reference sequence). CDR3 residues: CASSRGTGEGQPQHF. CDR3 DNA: TGTGCCAGCAGCCGCGGGACAGGGGAAGGGCAGCCCCAGCATTTT.

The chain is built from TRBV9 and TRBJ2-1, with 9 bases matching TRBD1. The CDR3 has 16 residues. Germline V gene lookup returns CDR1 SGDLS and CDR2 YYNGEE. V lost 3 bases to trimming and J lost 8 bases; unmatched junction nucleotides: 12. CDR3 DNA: TGTGCCAGCAGCGGCGGAACTGGGACAGGGTACGATGAGCAGTTCTTC. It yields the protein CASSGGTGTGYDEQFF.

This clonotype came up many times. CDR3 nucleotide sequence: TGTGCCAGCAGCTTCGGACAGGGGAAAGAGACCCAGTACTTC. Its protein product is CASSFGQGKETQYF. This chain connects TRBV5-6 to TRBJ2-5; 9 bases line up with TRBD1. V lost 2 bases and J lost 3; bases outside the gene matches: 2. There are 14 residues in the CDR3. From germline, CDR1 is SGHDT and CDR2 YYEEEE.

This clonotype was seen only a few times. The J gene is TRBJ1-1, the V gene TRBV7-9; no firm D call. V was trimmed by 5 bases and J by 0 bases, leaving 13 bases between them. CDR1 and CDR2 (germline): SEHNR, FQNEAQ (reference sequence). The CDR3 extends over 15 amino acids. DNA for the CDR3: TGTGCCAGCAGCCCAGTCACGGACCTGAACACTGAAGCTTTCTTT. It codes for CASSPVTDLNTEAFF.

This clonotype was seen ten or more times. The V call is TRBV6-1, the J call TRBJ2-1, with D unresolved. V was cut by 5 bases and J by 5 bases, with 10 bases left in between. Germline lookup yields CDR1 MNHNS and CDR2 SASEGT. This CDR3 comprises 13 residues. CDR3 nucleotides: TGTGCCAGCAGTCCCGGAACCCACAATGAGCAGTTCTTC. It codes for CASSPGTHNEQFF.

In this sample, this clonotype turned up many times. DNA of the CDR3: TGTGCCAGCACCCGACAGGGGGGTAACACTGAAGCTTTCTTT. Its protein product is CASTRQGGNTEAFF. The chain couples TRBV12-3 or TRBV12-4 to TRBJ1-1; the match to TRBD1 covers 9 bases. V gave up 7 bases and J gave up 2 bases; unmatched junction bases: 5. This CDR3 is built from 14 residues.

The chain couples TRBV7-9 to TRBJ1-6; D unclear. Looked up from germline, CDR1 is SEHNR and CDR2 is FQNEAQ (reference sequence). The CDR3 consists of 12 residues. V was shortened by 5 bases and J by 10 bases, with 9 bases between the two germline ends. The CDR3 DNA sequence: TGTGCCAGCAGCCAAAACGAGTCACCCCTCCACTTT. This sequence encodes CASSQNESPLHF.

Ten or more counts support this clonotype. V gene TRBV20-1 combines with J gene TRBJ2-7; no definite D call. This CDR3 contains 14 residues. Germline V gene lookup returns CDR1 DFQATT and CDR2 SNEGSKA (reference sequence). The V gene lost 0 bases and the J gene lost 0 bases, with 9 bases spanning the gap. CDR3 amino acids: CSARDSPSSYEQYF. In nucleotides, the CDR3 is TGCAGTGCTAGAGACAGTCCGAGCTCCTACGAGCAGTACTTC.

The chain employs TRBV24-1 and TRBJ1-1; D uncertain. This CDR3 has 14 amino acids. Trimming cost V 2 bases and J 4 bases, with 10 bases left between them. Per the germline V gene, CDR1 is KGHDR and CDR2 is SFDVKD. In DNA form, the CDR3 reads TGTGCCACCAGTGATTCCGGAATCAGCACTGAAGCTTTCTTT. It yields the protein CATSDSGISTEAFF.

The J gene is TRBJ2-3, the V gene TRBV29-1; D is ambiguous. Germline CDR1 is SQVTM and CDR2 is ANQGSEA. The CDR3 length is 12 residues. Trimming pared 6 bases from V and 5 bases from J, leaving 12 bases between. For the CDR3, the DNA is TGCAGCGTCCTAACTGGGTTAGATACGCAGTATTTT. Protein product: CSVLTGLDTQYF.

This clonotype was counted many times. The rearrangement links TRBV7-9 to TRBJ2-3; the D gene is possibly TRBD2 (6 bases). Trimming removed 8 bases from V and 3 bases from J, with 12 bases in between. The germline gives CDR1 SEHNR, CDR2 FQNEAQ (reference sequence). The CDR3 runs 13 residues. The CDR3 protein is CASAGQGTDTQYF. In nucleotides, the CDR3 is TGTGCCAGCGCGGGGCAGGGAACAGATACGCAGTATTTT.

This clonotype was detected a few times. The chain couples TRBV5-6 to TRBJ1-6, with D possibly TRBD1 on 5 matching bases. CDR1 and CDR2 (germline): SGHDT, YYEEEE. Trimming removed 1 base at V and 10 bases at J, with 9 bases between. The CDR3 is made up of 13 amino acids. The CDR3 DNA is TGTGCCAGCAGCTTGCCCTCAGGGTCACCCCTCCACTTT. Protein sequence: CASSLPSGSPLHF.

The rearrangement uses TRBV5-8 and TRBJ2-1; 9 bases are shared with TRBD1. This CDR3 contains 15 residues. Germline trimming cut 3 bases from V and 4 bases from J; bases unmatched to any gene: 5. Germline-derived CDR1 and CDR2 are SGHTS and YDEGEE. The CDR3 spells CASSSKQGAYNEQFF. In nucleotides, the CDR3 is TGTGCCAGCAGCTCGAAACAGGGGGCGTACAATGAGCAGTTCTTC.

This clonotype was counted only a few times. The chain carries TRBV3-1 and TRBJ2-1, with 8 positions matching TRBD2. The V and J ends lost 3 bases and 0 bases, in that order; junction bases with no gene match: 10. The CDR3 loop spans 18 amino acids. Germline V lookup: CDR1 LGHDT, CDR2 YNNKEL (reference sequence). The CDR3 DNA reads TGTGCCAGCAGCCATACTACTAGCGGCGGGCTCTCCTACAATGAGCAGTTCTTC. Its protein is CASSHTTSGGLSYNEQFF.

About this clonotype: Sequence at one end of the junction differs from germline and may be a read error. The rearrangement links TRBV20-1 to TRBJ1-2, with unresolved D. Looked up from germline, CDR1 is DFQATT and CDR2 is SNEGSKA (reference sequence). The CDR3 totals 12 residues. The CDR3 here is CSASVTYYGHTF. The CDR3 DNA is TGCAGTGCTAGTGTCACCTACTATGGCCACACCTTC.

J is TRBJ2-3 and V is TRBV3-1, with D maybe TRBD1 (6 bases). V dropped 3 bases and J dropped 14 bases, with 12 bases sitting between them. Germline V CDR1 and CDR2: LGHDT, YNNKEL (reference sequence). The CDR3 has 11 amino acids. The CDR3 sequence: CASSQAGARYF. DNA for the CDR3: TGTGCCAGCAGCCAGGCAGGGGCCCGGTATTTT.